This T cell receptor (beta chain) appears in the sequencing data of a study of early T cells in non-severe SARS-CoV-2 infection. Using its own MiXCR run on the 5' RACE reads, TCRdb lists one record per CDR3 protein. The table has tens of thousands of distinct CDR3 sequences, 6% to 8% seen once; the top ten hold about 7%. The V and J ends lost 2 bases and 1 base respectively, with 5 bases between them. This CDR3 region has 13 residues. Germline CDR1 and CDR2: SGDLS and YYNGEE. This clonotype was observed a few times. The gene calls are TRBV9 and TRBJ2-3, with D unclear. This sample comprised whole blood, obtained at baseline. The clonotype was recovered from an adult who was a healthcare worker with PCR-confirmed SARS-CoV-2 infection or an uninfected control (not recorded which). The CDR3 loop reads CASSVDGTDTQYF. As DNA, the CDR3 is TGTGCCAGCAGCGTGGATGGCACAGATACGCAGTATTTT.